The clone carrying this T cell receptor (beta chain) occurred many times. Its cognate antigen is unknown. This sample stems from a study of T cell repertoires in cytomegalovirus infection. V gave up 1 base and J gave up 8 bases, with 14 bases separating them. The CDR3 runs to 14 residues. Germline loops: CDR1 SEHNR, CDR2 FQNEAQ (reference sequence). TCRdb ran MiXCR on the reads and lists one entry per CDR3 protein. The profile shows hundreds of thousands of distinct CDR3 sequences, around a third of them singletons. The sample in question was cultured CD8+ T cells from PBMCs, obtained from culture after CMV antigen stimulation. This chain links TRBV7-9 with TRBJ1-1; possibly TRBD1 for D (5 bases). This TCR came from a human donor in good health (CMV status not recorded). Some clones in this sample may be carry-over from other donors' samples. DNA for the CDR3: TGTGCCAGCAGCTTAGACGTCCGACAGAACGAAGCTTTCTTT. Amino acids: CASSLDVRQNEAFF.